This T cell receptor (beta chain) was identified during a study of blood T cell repertoires in COVID-19. Study in general: Samples of COVID-19 (acute and convalescent) were obtained from the United States, Italy and Spain. T cells, B-cell-depleted T cells, or PBMCs provided the cDNA or gDNA that served as material.

Donors were grouped by their self-reported clinical history. The data were produced by immunoSEQ multiplex PCR, yet TCRdb's version contains in-frame clones alone and is incomplete. The table includes 500,000 or so clones, roughly 87% detected once. V lost 6 bases and J lost 4, with 8 bases in between. The CDR3 loop spans 12 amino acids. The receptor was isolated from a woman between 18 and 29 years old who had recovered from COVID-19. The sequenced sample consisted of PBMCs or T cells enriched from blood (not recorded which). V gene TRBV12-3 or TRBV12-4 combines with J gene TRBJ2-3; D uncertain. CDR3 residues: CASSLNPDTQYF. The CDR3 DNA sequence: TGTGCCAGCAGCCTAAACCCAGATACGCAGTATTTT.